Sequencing of this TCR beta chain was carried out in a study of CD8+ T cells in alopecia areata. Study-level information: Treated patients were given 5 to 10 mg oral tofacitinib twice daily.

Individuals with alopecia areata gave both lesional scalp punch biopsies and peripheral blood for collection. Researchers picked out CD4+ and CD8+ T cells from PBMCs by sorting. The length of the CDR3 is 15 residues. Trimming pared 0 bases from V and 7 bases from J, leaving 10 bases between. The germline V gene has CDR1 LGHNA and CDR2 YSLEER. This clone was recorded a few times. The sequencing template was cDNA reverse transcribed from extracted RNA. The protocol was immunoSEQ multiplex PCR, while the TCRdb copy is restricted to in-frame clones and leaves out a portion. This sample has about 97,000 clones, with more than 35% found just once.

The TCR sequence derives from a human donor with alopecia areata. The specimen sequenced was CD4+ T cells sorted from blood. The genes are TRBV4-3 and TRBJ1-6; D unresolved. CDR3 coding DNA: TGCGCCAGCAGCCAAGATATAGGACCAAATTCACCCCTCCACTTT. Encoded protein: CASSQDIGPNSPLHF.